This T cell receptor (beta chain) originates from a study of identical twins. Trimming took off 6 bases at V and 0 bases at J, with 9 bases between the two ends. CDR1 is SEHNR and CDR2 is FQNEAQ in the germline V gene (reference sequence). This CDR3 contains 13 residues. Study findings and constraints: While abundant cord blood beta clonotypes carried fewer insertions, memory repertoires showed no such pattern. Analyses of zero insertions could, in part, be confounded by invariant MAIT and iNKT cells. Sequences that were out-of-frame, alpha and twin-shared displayed an excess of low generation probability. Out-of-frame TCR alpha sharing in monozygotic twins exceeded recombination model predictions.

TCRdb ran MiXCR on the 5' RACE reads and lists one entry per CDR3 protein. The sample carries roughly 570,000 distinct CDR3 sequences, 9% to 10% recorded once. The sample holds many counts of this clonotype. Its antigen remains unidentified. These data were also reused for a study on yellow fever vaccine responses in identical twins.

The chain combines TRBV7-9 with TRBJ2-7, with D possibly matching TRBD1 (5 bases). The clonotype comes from a woman aged 18-29 years in good health. The sequenced sample was PBMCs. The CDR3 coding sequence is TGTGCCAGCAGGGGGCTTGGCTCCTACGAGCAGTACTTC. This encodes CASRGLGSYEQYF.